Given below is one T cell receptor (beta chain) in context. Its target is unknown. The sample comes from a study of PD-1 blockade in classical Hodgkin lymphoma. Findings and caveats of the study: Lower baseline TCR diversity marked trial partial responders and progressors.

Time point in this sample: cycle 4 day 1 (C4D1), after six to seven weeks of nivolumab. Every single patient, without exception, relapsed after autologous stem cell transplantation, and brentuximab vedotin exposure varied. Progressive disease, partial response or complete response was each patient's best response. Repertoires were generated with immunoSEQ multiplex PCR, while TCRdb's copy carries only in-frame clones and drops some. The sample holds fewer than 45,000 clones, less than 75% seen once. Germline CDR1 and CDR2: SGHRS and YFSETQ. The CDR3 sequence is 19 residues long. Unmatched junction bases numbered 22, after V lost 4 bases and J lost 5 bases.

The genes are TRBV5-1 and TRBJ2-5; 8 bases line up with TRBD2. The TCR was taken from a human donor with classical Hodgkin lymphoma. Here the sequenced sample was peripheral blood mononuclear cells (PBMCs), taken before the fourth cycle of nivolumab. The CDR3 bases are TGCGCCAGCAGCAGGAGAGGGGCAACCGTAGCGGGGACCTCGGAGACCCAGTACTTC. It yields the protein CASSRRGATVAGTSETQYF.